The rows below give T cell receptor beta chains drawn from one sample of a study of T cells in Graves' hyperthyroidism and ophthalmopathy. One entry per CDR3 protein results from TCRdb running MiXCR on the multiplex PCR reads. The sample comprises over 400,000 distinct CDR3 sequences, approximately 22% of which are singletons, and under 55% rests with the top ten. The sequencing input was blood. All receptors come from a woman between 65 and 79 years old with Graves' ophthalmopathy. The CDR3 runs from the conserved cysteine through the conserved F or W. The D gene is left open where the match is weak. Only some rows state a clone size, as once, few, many or a class for expanded clones.

cdr3_nt	cdr3_aa	v_call	j_call	clone_size	d_call
TGTGCCAGCAAAGGTCAGACCACCGGGGAGCTGTTTTTT	CASKGQTTGELFF	TRBV2	TRBJ2-2	NA	NA
TGTGCCAGCAGTTCTTCCGGGACAGGGGGCGTCTATGGCTACACCTTC	CASSSSGTGGVYGYTF	TRBV6-2/TRBV6-3	TRBJ1-2	NA	TRBD1
TGTGCCAGCAGCCAAGATGGCAACAGGGGCGACAACACCGGGGAGCTGTTTTTT	CASSQDGNRGDNTGELFF	TRBV3-1	TRBJ2-2	NA	TRBD1
TGCAGTGCGGACCCACCTAGCGGGACTAGCACAGATACGCAGTATTTT	CSADPPSGTSTDTQYF	TRBV20-1	TRBJ2-3	few	TRBD2
TGTGCCAGCAGTTGGGACAGGAAGAACACCGGGGAGCTGTTTTTT	CASSWDRKNTGELFF	TRBV27	TRBJ2-2	NA	TRBD1
TGTGCCTGTGCTGACTGGAGCATGAACACTGAAGCTTTCTTT	CACADWSMNTEAFF	TRBV30	TRBJ1-1	few	NA
TGTGCCAGCAGTGAATTGTTCGGTGTGGTTACGCAGTATTTT	CASSELFGVVTQYF	TRBV2	TRBJ2-3	many	NA
TGTGCTAGTGGTTTGGTCCGGGACAGGGGGAGAGATACGCAGTATTTT	CASGLVRDRGRDTQYF	TRBV12-5	TRBJ2-3	NA	TRBD1
TGTGCCACGATGCGGGACAGGGGGAATTATGGCTACACCTTC	CATMRDRGNYGYTF	TRBV19	TRBJ1-2	NA	TRBD1
TGTGCCTGGAGTTTAACACCCGGGACAGGGGGAGGCTACACCTTC	CAWSLTPGTGGGYTF	TRBV30	TRBJ1-2	few	TRBD1
TGTGCCAGCAGCGTGACTCTTAGCTCTGGAAACACCATATATTTT	CASSVTLSSGNTIYF	TRBV6-1	TRBJ1-3	few	NA
TGTGCCAGCAGAGGACAGGGGGGCACTGAAGCTTTCTTT	CASRGQGGTEAFF	TRBV6-1	TRBJ1-1	many	TRBD1
TGTGCCAGCAGCTTAATGTACGGGACAGCCGAGGGCTACACCTTC	CASSLMYGTAEGYTF	TRBV7-2	TRBJ1-2	NA	TRBD1
TGCGCCAGCAGTGAGTCGCAGGGAAGGGAGCAGTTCTTC	CASSESQGREQFF	TRBV10-1	TRBJ2-1	NA	NA
TGTGCCAGCAGCGGCCCAGCGAGAGATACGCAGTATTTT	CASSGPARDTQYF	TRBV7-2	TRBJ2-3	few	NA
TGTGCCAGCAGCTTATGGGGACTAGCGGGAGCTCAGTACGAGCAGTACTTC	CASSLWGLAGAQYEQYF	TRBV7-8	TRBJ2-7	NA	TRBD2
TGTGCCAGCTCACCAGTGATTGAGGGCACTGAAGCTTTCTTT	CASSPVIEGTEAFF	TRBV18	TRBJ1-1	NA	NA
TGTGCCAGCAGTGAAACGTCCGCTAACTATGGCTACACCTTC	CASSETSANYGYTF	TRBV6-4	TRBJ1-2	NA	NA
TGTGCCAGCAGTGGATTCGTCGGGAGTCGGCAGTTCTTC	CASSGFVGSRQFF	TRBV2	TRBJ2-1	few	NA
TGTGCCAGCAGTTTCAGCTCCCCGGTCACTGAAGCTTTCTTT	CASSFSSPVTEAFF	TRBV6-1	TRBJ1-1	few	NA
TGTGCCAGCACCGGGACTCTTAACGATGAGCAGTTCTTC	CASTGTLNDEQFF	TRBV27	TRBJ2-1	many	NA
TGTGCCAGCACCCAAAAGGGGTGGACCTACGAGCAGTACTTC	CASTQKGWTYEQYF	TRBV28	TRBJ2-7	many	NA
TGTGCCAGCAGTTACCCCCGACCAACAAATACGCAGTATTTT	CASSYPRPTNTQYF	TRBV6-2/TRBV6-3	TRBJ2-3	many	NA
TGCGCCAGCAGCCAAGCCGGAAGGGGAGTCGGCAATCAGCCCCAGCATTTT	CASSQAGRGVGNQPQHF	TRBV4-1	TRBJ1-5	few	NA
TGTGCCAGCAGTTACTCATGGACTAGCGGGGATCTCTACGAGCAGTACTTC	CASSYSWTSGDLYEQYF	TRBV6-2/TRBV6-3	TRBJ2-7	NA	TRBD2
TGTGCCATCAGACCCCCCGGGACCCTCGGTGGCTACACCTTC	CAIRPPGTLGGYTF	TRBV10-3	TRBJ1-2	NA	NA
TGTGCCAGCCACACTACAGCCCTTGACGAGCAGTTCTTC	CASHTTALDEQFF	TRBV2	TRBJ2-1	NA	NA
TGCAGTGCGGGGTTAGCGGCCTACGAGCAGTACTTC	CSAGLAAYEQYF	TRBV20-1	TRBJ2-7	NA	NA
TGTGCCAGCAGCCAAACTAGCGGGAGGGATAGAGGCTCCTACAATGAGCAGCTCTTC	CASSQTSGRDRGSYNEQLF	TRBV7-3	TRBJ2-1	NA	TRBD2
TGTGCCAGCAGCCAAGCTGCGGGAGGGCCGGTCACCGGGGAGCTGTTTTTT	CASSQAAGGPVTGELFF	TRBV4-2	TRBJ2-2	few	TRBD2
TGCAGTGTTAGCGCGAACACCGGGGAGCTGTTTTTT	CSVSANTGELFF	TRBV20-1	TRBJ2-2	NA	NA
TGCAGTGCTAGCTCTAATAACTATGGCTACACCTTC	CSASSNNYGYTF	TRBV20-1	TRBJ1-2	few	NA
TGTGCCAGCAGCGCACACCGTCTGGATGAGCAGTTCTTC	CASSAHRLDEQFF	TRBV7-8	TRBJ2-1	NA	NA
TGCAGTGCTAGACGGTCGGGACAGGGTTACAATGAGCAGTTCTTC	CSARRSGQGYNEQFF	TRBV20-1	TRBJ2-1	NA	TRBD1
TGCAGTGCTAGAGACAGGTCTGGGGCCAACGTCCTGACTTTC	CSARDRSGANVLTF	TRBV20-1	TRBJ2-6	NA	NA
TGCGCCAGCAGCTTGGCCGTTGACTCTGGGGCCAACGTCCTGACTTTC	CASSLAVDSGANVLTF	TRBV5-1	TRBJ2-6	few	NA
TGTGCCAGCAGCCATCGGGCGGGCATCAACACAGATACGCAGTATTTT	CASSHRAGINTDTQYF	TRBV3-1	TRBJ2-3	NA	NA
TGTGCCTACGGGACAGGGGAAAATCAGCCCCAGCATTTT	CAYGTGENQPQHF	TRBV30	TRBJ1-5	few	TRBD1
TGTGCCAGCAGCCTACAACTAGCGGGAGAGCAGTTCTTC	CASSLQLAGEQFF	TRBV14	TRBJ2-1	NA	TRBD2
TGTGCCAGCAGCAGGGACACAAACTCCTATAATTCACCCCTCCACTTT	CASSRDTNSYNSPLHF	TRBV6-1	TRBJ1-6	NA	NA